The clone carrying this T cell receptor beta chain occurred a few times. As yet, its antigen is unknown. A universal primer binding site was introduced by template switching. The final cDNA contained unique molecular identifiers. Each CDR3 protein gets one entry after TCRdb re-called the 5' RACE reads with MiXCR. The sample includes approximately 410,000 distinct CDR3 sequences, about 18% of them seen just once. The CDR3 length is 15 residues. The ends lost 8 bases at V and 8 bases at J; junction bases unmatched: 10. Germline assignment: CDR1 SGHTA and CDR2 FQGNSA. This record belongs to a study of identical twins. Study-wide points: Out-of-frame alpha sequences shared by twins were enriched for low generation probability.

The V gene is TRBV7-2, the J gene TRBJ2-2, with TRBD2 identical over 11 bases. The sequence was obtained from a middle-aged man in good health. The sequencing sample was made of naive T cells sorted from blood. CDR3 sequence (DNA): TGTGCCAGCGGATCCGGGACTAGCGGTGGGGGGGAGCTGTTTTTT. Translating it yields CASGSGTSGGGELFF.